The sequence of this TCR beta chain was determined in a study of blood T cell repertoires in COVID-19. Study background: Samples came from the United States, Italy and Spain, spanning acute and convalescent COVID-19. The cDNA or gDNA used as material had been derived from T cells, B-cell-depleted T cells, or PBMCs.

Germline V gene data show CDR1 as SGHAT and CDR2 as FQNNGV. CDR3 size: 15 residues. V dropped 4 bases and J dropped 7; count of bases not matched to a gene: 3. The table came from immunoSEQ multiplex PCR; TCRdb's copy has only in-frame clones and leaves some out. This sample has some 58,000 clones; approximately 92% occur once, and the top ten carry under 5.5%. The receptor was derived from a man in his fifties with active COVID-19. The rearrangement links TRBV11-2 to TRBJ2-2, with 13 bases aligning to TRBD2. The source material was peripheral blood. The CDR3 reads CASSYGLAGVGELFF. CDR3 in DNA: TGTGCCAGCAGCTACGGACTAGCGGGAGTCGGGGAGCTGTTTTTT.